One and the same sample provided the 15 T cell receptor beta chains below, sequenced in a study of cytomegalovirus exposure and HLA in healthy donors (dated by TCRdb to the late 2010s). Library generation was performed with the immunoSEQ multiplex PCR assay. A mixture of 60 forward primers for TCR Vbeta segments and 13 reverse primers for TCR Jbeta segments was used in the multiplex PCR. This is the immuneACCESS table as TCRdb keeps it, with only in-frame sequences that have V and J called. A part of the clones is gone; compared with another copy, unresolved V genes explain less than half, and the rest is unexplained. The sample data list 45,000 to 65,000 clones, and 75% to 80% of these were observed just once. The ten largest clones capture about 3% of the sample. Sequenced sample: PBMCs. The receptors originated from a middle-aged woman in good health and CMV-seropositive.

The V gene is TRBV28, the J gene TRBJ1-2; D is possibly TRBD1 (5 bases). This CDR3 spans 13 amino acids. The germline gives CDR1 MDHEN, CDR2 SYDVKM. Between the trimmed V and J ends, which lost 7 bases and 6 bases, there was a span of 15 bases. The CDR3 reads CASKIDSSHGYTF. CDR3 nucleotide sequence: TGTGCCAGCAAGATCGACAGTTCCCATGGCTACACCTTC.

The V call is TRBV12-5, the J call TRBJ1-1; D is uncertain. Trimming left V 0 bases short and J 1 base short, with 9 bases between. The CDR3 spans 15 residues. Germline CDR1 LGHNT, CDR2 FRNRAP. CDR3: CASGLVLGRNTEAFF. CDR3 sequence (DNA): TGTGCTAGTGGTTTGGTTCTAGGCAGGAACACTGAAGCTTTCTTT. Looking up the rest from reference TRBV12-5 and TRBJ1-1 gives the full variable domain: DARVTQTPRHKVTEMGQEVTMRCQPILGHNTVFWYRQTMMQGLELLAYFRNRAPLDDSGMPKDRFSAEMPDATLATLKIQPSEPRDSAVYFCASGLVLGRNTEAFFGQGTRLTVV.

This chain uses TRBV18 with TRBJ1-5, with D uncertain. The germline gives CDR1 KGHSH, CDR2 LQKENI. V lost 5 bases and J lost 5, with 13 bases in between. This CDR3 spans 14 amino acids. The chain's CDR3 is CASSESTVDQPQHF. CDR3 sequence (DNA): TGTGCCAGCTCAGAGTCCACCGTGGATCAGCCCCAGCATTTT.

The chain is built from TRBV15 and TRBJ2-2; 8 positions agree with TRBD2. The CDR3 totals 16 residues. Germline V CDR1 and CDR2: LNHNV, YYDKDF (reference sequence). J gave up 2 bases and V 5 bases, and 7 bases lay outside the gene matches. The CDR3 nucleotides read TGTGCCACCAGCTTTCCAGCGGGGGCCAACACCGGGGAGCTGTTTTTT. Translating gives CATSFPAGANTGELFF.

The rearrangement joins TRBV6-5 to TRBJ2-5; 8 bases are shared with TRBD2. CDR3 length equals 15 residues. The V gene's germline CDR1 is MNHEY and CDR2 SVGAGI. J was trimmed by 5 bases and V by 2 bases; bases with no gene match: 7. The CDR3 loop is CASSYGGGRVETQYF. The CDR3 DNA sequence: TGTGCCAGCAGTTACGGCGGGGGGCGGGTGGAGACCCAGTACTTC.

V is TRBV2 and J is TRBJ1-6, with a possible D match to TRBD1 (5 bases). The germline V gene has CDR1 SNHLY and CDR2 FYNNEI. V was clipped by 1 base and J by 7 bases, with 8 bases between them. CDR3 length equals 14 residues. CDR3 nucleotide sequence: TGTGCCAGCAGTGAAGGGGGGGGAAATTCACCCCTCCACTTT. This encodes CASSEGGGNSPLHF.

The chain uses TRBV7-2 and TRBJ2-5; 9 bases are shared with TRBD2. Gene TRBJ2-7 matches the end of the DNA better, so the J call may be wrong. The CDR3 contains 15 residues. In germline, CDR1 is SGHTA, CDR2 FQGNSA. CDR3: CASSLTSGSSYEQYF. The CDR3 coding sequence is TGTGCCAGCAGCCTCACTAGCGGGTCCTCCTACGAGCAGTACTTC.

This clone was counted a single time. The chain couples TRBV7-2 to TRBJ2-1, with 13 bases that match TRBD2. The V gene's germline CDR1 is SGHTA and CDR2 FQGNSA. The J segment lost 12 bases and the V segment lost 3 bases, leaving 8 bases of the junction unmatched. CDR3 length equals 15 residues. The CDR3 loop is CASSFAGLAGVGQFF. The CDR3, as DNA: TGTGCCAGCAGCTTCGCCGGACTAGCGGGGGTAGGGCAGTTCTTC.

The rearrangement uses TRBV6-6 and TRBJ2-5; TRBD1 agrees at 11 bases. The germline V gene has CDR1 MNHNY and CDR2 SVGAGI (reference sequence). V gave up 5 bases and J gave up 5 bases; unmatched junction bases: 10. This CDR3 comprises 16 residues. The CDR3 sequence is CASSRPGTGGTETQYF. The CDR3 nucleotides read TGTGCCAGCAGTCGTCCCGGGACAGGGGGTACGGAGACCCAGTACTTC.

The chain is built from TRBV27 and TRBJ1-1; D gene uncertain. V gave up 3 bases and J gave up 4 bases, with 9 bases separating them. The CDR3 extends over 13 amino acids. The germline V gene encodes CDR1 MNHEY and CDR2 SMNVEV (reference sequence). The CDR3 DNA reads as TGTGCCAGCAGTTTTCGCGTCCCCACTGAAGCTTTCTTT. As protein: CASSFRVPTEAFF.

The chain recombines TRBV2 with TRBJ2-2; 10 bases fit TRBD1. V shed 9 bases and J 5 bases; nucleotides not matched to a gene: 6. The CDR3 sequence is 14 residues long. The germline gives CDR1 SNHLY, CDR2 FYNNEI. The CDR3 bases are TGTGCCAGACGACGGACAGGGGGGACCGGGGAGCTGTTTTTT. It is translated as CARRRTGGTGELFF.

The chain uses TRBV28 and TRBJ2-5, with TRBD2 matching over 9 bases. Germline CDR1 MDHEN, CDR2 SYDVKM. The CDR3 length is 17 residues. The V gene end was trimmed by 6 bases and the J gene end by 2 bases; junction bases not matched to a gene: 13. CDR3: CASSLRAGGRRQETQYF. The CDR3 DNA is TGTGCCAGCAGCCTACGGGCGGGGGGGCGTAGACAAGAGACCCAGTACTTC. The full variable domain, its missing parts supplied by reference TRBV28 and TRBJ2-5, is DVKVTQSSRYLVKRTGEKVFLECVQDMDHENMFWYRQDPGLGLRLIYFSYDVKMKEKGDIPEGYSVSREKKERFSLILESASTNQTSMYLCASSLRAGGRRQETQYFGPGTRLLVL.

For the CDR3, the DNA is TGTGCCAGCCTCTTCGGCGGACGGGGGGGTATCAATGAGCAGTTCTTC. This sequence encodes CASLFGGRGGINEQFF. J is TRBJ2-1 and V is TRBV2; TRBD2 matches 8 bases. This CDR3 is built from 16 residues. Germline V CDR1 and CDR2: SNHLY, FYNNEI. J lost 6 bases, V lost 8 bases, and 15 bases had no gene match.

This chain uses TRBV5-1 with TRBJ1-5; the match to TRBD1 covers 7 bases. CDR3 length equals 15 residues. CDR1 is SGHRS, CDR2 YFSETQ, per germline. Trimming at V came to 4 bases and at J to 7 bases, leaving 11 bases not matched to a gene. The CDR3: CASSPTTGPVQPQHF. The CDR3 nucleotides are TGCGCCAGCAGCCCAACGACAGGGCCCGTCCAGCCCCAGCATTTT.

This clone has only a few counts. The gene calls are TRBV7-6 and TRBJ2-5; 15 nucleotides match TRBD2. The CDR3 contains 16 residues. CDR1 SGHVS and CDR2 FNYEAQ come from the germline V gene. Trimming at V came to 5 bases and at J to 4 bases, leaving 5 bases not matched to a gene. The CDR3 loop reads CASSLGLAGGGETQYF. CDR3 nucleotides: TGTGCCAGCAGCCTCGGACTAGCGGGGGGGGGAGAGACCCAGTACTTC.